This TCR beta chain came from a study of regulatory T cells in long-lasting Graves disease. Study findings and constraints: Those with persistent Graves' had less TCR diversity than newly diagnosed patients.

From germline, CDR1 is SNHLY and CDR2 FYNNEI. The CDR3 runs 15 residues. Sample time point: newly diagnosed GD, antithyroid drugs for less than 3 months. Preparation of the TCR library used RNA extracted from PBMCs. Staff drew roughly 10 milliliters of peripheral blood into EDTA tubes. Sequencing libraries for TCR beta were prepared with iRepertoire HTBI primers and Arm-PCR of CDR3 regions. A single record per CDR3 protein comes from TCRdb applying MiXCR to the multiplex PCR reads. The sample holds about 540,000 distinct CDR3 sequences, roughly 13% seen once. About this clonotype itself: The antigen is unknown. At one end, the junction sequence differs from germline, possibly due to a read error.

These data were also reused for a study on T cells in Graves' hyperthyroidism and ophthalmopathy. That report adds: Using the HTBI primer set, a first-round RT-PCR was run on the TCR CDR3.

The input for sequencing was peripheral blood mononuclear cells (PBMCs), taken at new diagnosis, from a patient treated with antithyroid drugs. The V and J genes are TRBV2 and TRBJ2-7, with TRBD2 matching over 10 bases. This sequence was found in a man aged 25 to 40 with Graves disease. The CDR3 loop reads CASSQASGGLWEQYF. DNA of the CDR3: TGCGCCAGCAGCCAAGCTAGCGGGGGCCTGTGGGAGCAGTACTTC.